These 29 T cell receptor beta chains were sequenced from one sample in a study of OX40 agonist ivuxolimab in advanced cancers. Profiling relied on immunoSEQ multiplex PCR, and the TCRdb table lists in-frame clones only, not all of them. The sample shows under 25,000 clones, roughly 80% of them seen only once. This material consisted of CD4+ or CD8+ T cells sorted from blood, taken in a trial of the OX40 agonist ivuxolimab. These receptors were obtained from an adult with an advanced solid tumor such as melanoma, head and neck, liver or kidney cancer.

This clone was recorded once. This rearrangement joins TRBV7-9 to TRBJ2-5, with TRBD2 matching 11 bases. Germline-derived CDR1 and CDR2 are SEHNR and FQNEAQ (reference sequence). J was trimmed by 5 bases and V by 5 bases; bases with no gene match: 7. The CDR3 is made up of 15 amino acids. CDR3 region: CASSISGGAEETQYF. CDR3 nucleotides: TGTGCCAGCAGCATTAGCGGGGGGGCCGAGGAGACCCAGTACTTC.

The CDR3 DNA reads TGTGCCAGTAGTACTCAGAGGATGGGATCTAATGAAAAACTGTTTTTT. Protein sequence: CASSTQRMGSNEKLFF. This rearrangement joins TRBV19 to TRBJ1-4; D not certain. CDR3 length: 16 amino acids. With 4 bases removed from V and 3 bases from J, the gap between germline ends came to 15 bases. The germline gives CDR1 LNHDA, CDR2 SQIVND (reference sequence).

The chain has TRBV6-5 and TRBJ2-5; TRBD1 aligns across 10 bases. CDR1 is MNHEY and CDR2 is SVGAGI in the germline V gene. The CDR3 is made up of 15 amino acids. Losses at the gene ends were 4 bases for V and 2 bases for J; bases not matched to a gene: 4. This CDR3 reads CASSSPGQGQETQYF. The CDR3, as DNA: TGTGCCAGCAGTTCTCCGGGACAGGGGCAAGAGACCCAGTACTTC.

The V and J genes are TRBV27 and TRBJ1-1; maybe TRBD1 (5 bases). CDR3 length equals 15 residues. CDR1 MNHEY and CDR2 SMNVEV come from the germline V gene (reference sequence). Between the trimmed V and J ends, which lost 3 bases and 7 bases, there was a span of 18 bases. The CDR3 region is CASSLLGTEGSEAFF. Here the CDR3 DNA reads TGTGCCAGCAGTTTGCTCGGGACGGAGGGGAGTGAAGCTTTCTTT.

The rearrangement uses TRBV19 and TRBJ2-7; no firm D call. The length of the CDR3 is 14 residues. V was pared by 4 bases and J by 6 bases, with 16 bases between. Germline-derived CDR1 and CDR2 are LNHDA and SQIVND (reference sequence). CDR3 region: CASSRIFPTSEQYF. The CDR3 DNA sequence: TGTGCCAGTAGTAGGATCTTCCCCACGAGCGAGCAGTACTTC.

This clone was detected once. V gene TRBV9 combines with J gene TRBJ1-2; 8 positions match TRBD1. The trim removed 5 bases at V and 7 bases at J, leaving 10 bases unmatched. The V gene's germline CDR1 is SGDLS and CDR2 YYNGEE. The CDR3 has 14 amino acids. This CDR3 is CASRSDRVFSGYTF. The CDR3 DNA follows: TGTGCCAGCAGGTCGGACAGGGTTTTCTCTGGCTACACCTTC.

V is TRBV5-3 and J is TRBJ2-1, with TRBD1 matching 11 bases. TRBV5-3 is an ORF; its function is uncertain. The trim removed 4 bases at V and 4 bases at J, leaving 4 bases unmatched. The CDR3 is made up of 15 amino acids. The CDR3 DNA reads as TGTGCCAGAAGCAAAGGGACAGGGGGGTACAATGAGCAGTTCTTC. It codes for CARSKGTGGYNEQFF.

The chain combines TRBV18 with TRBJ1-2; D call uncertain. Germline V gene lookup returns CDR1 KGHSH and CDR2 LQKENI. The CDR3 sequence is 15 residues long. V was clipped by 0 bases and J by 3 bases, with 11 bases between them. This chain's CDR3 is CASSPPGSTYYGYTF. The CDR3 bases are TGTGCCAGCTCACCACCGGGCAGTACCTACTATGGCTACACCTTC.

CDR3 region: CASSKEITDTQYF. The CDR3 coding sequence is TGCGCCAGCAGTAAGGAGATCACAGATACGCAGTATTTT. The V call is TRBV5-1, the J call TRBJ2-3; D not resolved. The CDR3 length is 13 residues. The germline V and J ends were trimmed by 5 bases and 2 bases, with 9 bases remaining between them. Looked up from germline, CDR1 is SGHRS and CDR2 is YFSETQ. Complete variable domain (other parts from reference TRBV5-1 and TRBJ2-3): KAGVTQTPRYLIKTRGQQVTLSCSPISGHRSVSWYQQTPGQGLQFLFEYFSETQRNKGNFPGRFSGRQFSNSRSEMNVSTLELGDSALYLCASSKEITDTQYFGPGTRLTVL.

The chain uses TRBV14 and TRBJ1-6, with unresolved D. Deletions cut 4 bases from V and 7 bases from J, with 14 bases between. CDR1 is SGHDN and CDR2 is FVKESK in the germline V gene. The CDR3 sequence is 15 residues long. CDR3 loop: CASSPYFGPNSPLHF. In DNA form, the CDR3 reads TGTGCCAGCAGCCCCTATTTCGGGCCCAATTCACCCCTCCACTTT.

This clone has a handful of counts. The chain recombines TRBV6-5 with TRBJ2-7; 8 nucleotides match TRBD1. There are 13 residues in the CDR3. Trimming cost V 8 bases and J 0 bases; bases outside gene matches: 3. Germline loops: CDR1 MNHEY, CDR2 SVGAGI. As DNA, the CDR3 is TGTGCCAGCGCAGGGGGCTTCTCCTACGAGCAGTACTTC. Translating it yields CASAGGFSYEQYF.

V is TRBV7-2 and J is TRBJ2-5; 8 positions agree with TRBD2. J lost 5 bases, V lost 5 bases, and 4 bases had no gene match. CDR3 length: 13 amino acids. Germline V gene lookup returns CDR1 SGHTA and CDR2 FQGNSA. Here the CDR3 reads CASSPGLVETQYF. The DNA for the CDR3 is TGTGCCAGCAGCCCGGGACTAGTGGAGACCCAGTACTTC.

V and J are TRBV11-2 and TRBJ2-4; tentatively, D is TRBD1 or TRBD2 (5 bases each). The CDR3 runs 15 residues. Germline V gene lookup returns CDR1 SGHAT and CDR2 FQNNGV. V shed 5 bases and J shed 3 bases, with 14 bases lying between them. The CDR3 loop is CASSPGTHRKNIQYF. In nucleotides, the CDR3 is TGTGCCAGCAGCCCGGGGACCCACCGCAAAAACATTCAGTACTTC.

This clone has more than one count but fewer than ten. The DNA for the CDR3 is TGTGCCACCAGCAGAACCCCAAGGGAGGGAAACACCATATATTTT. Protein product: CATSRTPREGNTIYF. V is TRBV15 and J is TRBJ1-3; D unresolved. This CDR3 is 15 amino acids long. Trimming shortened V by 2 bases and J by 4 bases, and 12 bases separated the two germline ends. Germline loops: CDR1 LNHNV, CDR2 YYDKDF (reference sequence).

Written as DNA, the CDR3 is TGTGCCAGCAGCTTAACACTGAACACTGAAGCTTTCTTT. This gives the protein CASSLTLNTEAFF. The genes are TRBV7-9 and TRBJ1-1; no firm D call. CDR3 size: 13 residues. Per the germline V gene, CDR1 is SEHNR and CDR2 is FQNEAQ (reference sequence). The germline V and J ends were trimmed by 2 bases and 0 bases, with 4 bases remaining between them.

CDR3 DNA sequence: TGTGCCAGCAGACTAGGGCGGGGGGGCCGTAATGAGCAGTTCTTC. Translated: CASRLGRGGRNEQFF. This chain connects TRBV7-8 to TRBJ2-1; 9 positions agree with TRBD2. The CDR3 is 15 amino acids. Germline V CDR1 and CDR2: SGHVS, FQNEAQ. Trimming took 6 bases from V and 7 from J; bases not matched to a gene: 10.

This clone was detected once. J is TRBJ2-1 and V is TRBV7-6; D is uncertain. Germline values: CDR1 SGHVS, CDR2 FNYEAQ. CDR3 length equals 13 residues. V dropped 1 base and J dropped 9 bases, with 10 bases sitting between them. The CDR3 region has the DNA TGTGCCAGCAGCTTAGAAGGCCTAGGTGAGCAGTTCTTC. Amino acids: CASSLEGLGEQFF.

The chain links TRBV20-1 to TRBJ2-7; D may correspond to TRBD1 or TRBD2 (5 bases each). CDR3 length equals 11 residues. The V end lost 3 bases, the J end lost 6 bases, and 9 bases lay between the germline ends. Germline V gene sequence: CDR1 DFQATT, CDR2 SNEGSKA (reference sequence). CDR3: CSARAGSEQYF. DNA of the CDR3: TGCAGTGCTAGGGCAGGGAGCGAGCAGTACTTC.

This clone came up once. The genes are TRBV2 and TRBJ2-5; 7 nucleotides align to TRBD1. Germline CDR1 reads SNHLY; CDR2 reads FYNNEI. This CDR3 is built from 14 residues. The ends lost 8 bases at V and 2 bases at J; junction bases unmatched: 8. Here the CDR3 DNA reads TGTGCCAGCGTAGGGGGCCGATTACAAGAGACCCAGTACTTC. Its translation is CASVGGRLQETQYF.

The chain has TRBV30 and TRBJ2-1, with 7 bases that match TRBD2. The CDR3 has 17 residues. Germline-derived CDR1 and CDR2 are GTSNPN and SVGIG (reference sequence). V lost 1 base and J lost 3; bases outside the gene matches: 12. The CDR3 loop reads CAWSGGIGGRSYNEQFF. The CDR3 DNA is TGTGCCTGGAGTGGGGGGATCGGCGGGAGAAGCTACAATGAGCAGTTCTTC.

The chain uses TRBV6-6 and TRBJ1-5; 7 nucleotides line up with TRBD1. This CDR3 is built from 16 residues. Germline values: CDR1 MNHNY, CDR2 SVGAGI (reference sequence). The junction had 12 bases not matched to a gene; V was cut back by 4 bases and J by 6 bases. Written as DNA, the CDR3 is TGTGCCAGCAGTTCTTCCGACAGGGAAAGCGGTCAGCCCCAGCATTTT. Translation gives CASSSSDRESGQPQHF.

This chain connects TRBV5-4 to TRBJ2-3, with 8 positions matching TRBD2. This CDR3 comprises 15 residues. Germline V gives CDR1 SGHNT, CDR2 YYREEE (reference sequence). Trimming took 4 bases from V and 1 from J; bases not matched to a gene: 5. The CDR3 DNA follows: TGTGCCAGCAGCCGAGAGACTAGCGGCACAGATACGCAGTATTTT. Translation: CASSRETSGTDTQYF.

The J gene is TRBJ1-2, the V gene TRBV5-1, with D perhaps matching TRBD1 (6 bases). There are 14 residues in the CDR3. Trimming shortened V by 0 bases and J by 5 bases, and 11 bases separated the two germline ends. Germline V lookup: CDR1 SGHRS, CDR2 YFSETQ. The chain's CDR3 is CASSLGQGYYGYTF. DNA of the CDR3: TGCGCCAGCAGCTTGGGGCAGGGGTATTATGGCTACACCTTC. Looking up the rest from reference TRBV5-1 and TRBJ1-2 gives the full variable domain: KAGVTQTPRYLIKTRGQQVTLSCSPISGHRSVSWYQQTPGQGLQFLFEYFSETQRNKGNFPGRFSGRQFSNSRSEMNVSTLELGDSALYLCASSLGQGYYGYTFGSGTRLTVV.

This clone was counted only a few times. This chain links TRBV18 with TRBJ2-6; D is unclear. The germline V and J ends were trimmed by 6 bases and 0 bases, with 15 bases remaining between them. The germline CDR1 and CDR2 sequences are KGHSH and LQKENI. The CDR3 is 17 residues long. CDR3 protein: CASSPTSSTSGANVLTF. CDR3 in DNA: TGTGCCAGCTCGCCTACCTCCTCTACCTCTGGGGCCAACGTCCTGACTTTC.

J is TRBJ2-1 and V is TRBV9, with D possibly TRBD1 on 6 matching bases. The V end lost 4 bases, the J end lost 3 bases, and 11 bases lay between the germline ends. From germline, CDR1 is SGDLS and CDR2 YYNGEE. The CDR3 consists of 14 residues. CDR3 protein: CASSPQGRYNEQFF. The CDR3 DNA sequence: TGTGCCAGCAGCCCCCAGGGGCGCTACAATGAGCAGTTCTTC. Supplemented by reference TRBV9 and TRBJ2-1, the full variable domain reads DSGVTQTPKHLITATGQRVTLRCSPRSGDLSVYWYQQSLDQGLQFLIQYYNGEERAKGNILERFSAQQFPDLHSELNLSSLELGDSALYFCASSPQGRYNEQFFGPGTRLTVL.

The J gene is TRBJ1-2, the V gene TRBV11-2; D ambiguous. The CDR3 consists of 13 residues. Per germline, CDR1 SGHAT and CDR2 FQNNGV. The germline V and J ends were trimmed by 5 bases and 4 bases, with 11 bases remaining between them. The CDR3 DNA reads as TGTGCCAGCAGCAATTTTGTGGGCTATGGCTACACCTTC. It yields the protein CASSNFVGYGYTF. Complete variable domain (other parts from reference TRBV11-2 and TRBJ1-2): EAGVAQSPRYKIIEKRQSVAFWCNPISGHATLYWYQQILGQGPKLLIQFQNNGVVDDSQLPKDRFSAERLKGVDSTLKIQPAKLEDSAVYLCASSNFVGYGYTFGSGTRLTVV.

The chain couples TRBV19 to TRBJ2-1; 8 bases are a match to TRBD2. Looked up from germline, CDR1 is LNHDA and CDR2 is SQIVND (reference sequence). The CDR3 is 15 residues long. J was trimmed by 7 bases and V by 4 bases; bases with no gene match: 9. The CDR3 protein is CASSRGDSGKNEQFF. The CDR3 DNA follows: TGTGCCAGTAGTAGGGGAGATAGCGGGAAGAATGAGCAGTTCTTC.

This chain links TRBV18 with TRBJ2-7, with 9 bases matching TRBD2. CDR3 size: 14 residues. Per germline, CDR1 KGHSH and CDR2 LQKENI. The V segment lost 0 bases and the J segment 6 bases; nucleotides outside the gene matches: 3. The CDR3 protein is CASSPPSGSSEQYF. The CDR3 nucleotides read TGTGCCAGCTCACCACCTAGCGGGAGTAGCGAGCAGTACTTC.

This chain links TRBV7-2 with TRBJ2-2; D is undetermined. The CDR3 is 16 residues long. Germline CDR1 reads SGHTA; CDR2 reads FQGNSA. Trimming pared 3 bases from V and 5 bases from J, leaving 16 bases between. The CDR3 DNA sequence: TGTGCCAGCAGCTTTGGGATTACAACCGGGACCGGGGAGCTGTTTTTT. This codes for CASSFGITTGTGELFF.